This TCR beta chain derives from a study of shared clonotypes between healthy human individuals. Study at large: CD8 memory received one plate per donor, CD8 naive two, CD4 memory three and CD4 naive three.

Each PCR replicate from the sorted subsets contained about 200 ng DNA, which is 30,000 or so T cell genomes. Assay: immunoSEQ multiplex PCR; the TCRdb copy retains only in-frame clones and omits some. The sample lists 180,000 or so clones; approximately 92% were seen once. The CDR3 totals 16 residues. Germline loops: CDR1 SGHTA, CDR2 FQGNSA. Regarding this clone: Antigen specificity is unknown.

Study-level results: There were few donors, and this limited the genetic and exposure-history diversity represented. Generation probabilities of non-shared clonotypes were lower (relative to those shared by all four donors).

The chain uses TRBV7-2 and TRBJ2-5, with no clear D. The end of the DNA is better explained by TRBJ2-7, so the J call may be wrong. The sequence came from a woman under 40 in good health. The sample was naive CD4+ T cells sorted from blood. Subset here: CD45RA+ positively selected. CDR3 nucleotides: TGTGCCAGCAGCTTAGCGAGCTCAGACCCCCGGGACGAGCAGTACTTC. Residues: CASSLASSDPRDEQYF.